The 10 T cell receptor beta chains given below trace back to one sample, sequenced in a study of regulatory T cells in long-lasting Graves disease. The authors built TCR beta libraries using iRepertoire HTBI primers and Arm-PCR of CDR3 regions. One entry per CDR3 protein results from TCRdb running MiXCR on the multiplex PCR reads. Found here are some 500,000 distinct CDR3 sequences, approximately 15% of them singletons; the top ten hold under 10%. Time point indicated: newly diagnosed GD, antithyroid drugs for less than 3 months. From RNA extracted from PBMCs, the TCR library was made. These data also featured in a second study, about T cells in Graves' hyperthyroidism and ophthalmopathy.

The sample here was peripheral blood mononuclear cells (PBMCs), taken at new diagnosis, from a patient treated with antithyroid drugs. The receptors here all came from a man aged 30 to 39 with Graves disease.

This clonotype was counted many times. The J gene is TRBJ1-4, the V gene TRBV2; no clear D gene. Trimming stripped 5 bases from V and 15 bases from J, with 25 bases between. Germline CDR1 SNHLY, CDR2 FYNNEI. The CDR3 runs to 15 residues. Here the CDR3 reads CASSLTTNAGDVMFF. CDR3 nucleotides: TGTGCCAGCAGTCTAACCACGAATGCTGGGGATGTAATGTTTTTT. Looking up the rest from reference TRBV2 and TRBJ1-4 gives the full variable domain: EPEVTQTPSHQVTQMGQEVILRCVPISNHLYFYWYRQILGQKVEFLVSFYNNEISEKSEIFDDQFSVERPDGSNFTLKIRSTKLEDSAMYFCASSLTTNAGDVMFFGSGTQLSVL.

Ten or more counts support this clonotype. The genes are TRBV30 and TRBJ2-1; D remains unclear. V dropped 0 bases and J dropped 6 bases, with 9 bases sitting between them. The germline V gene encodes CDR1 GTSNPN and CDR2 SVGIG (reference sequence). CDR3 length equals 13 residues. The CDR3 reads CAWSVSSGNEQFF. The DNA for the CDR3 is TGTGCCTGGAGTGTGTCTTCGGGCAATGAGCAGTTCTTC.

Only a few counts were recorded for this clonotype. J is TRBJ2-7 and V is TRBV20-1; TRBD1 aligns across 8 bases. CDR1 is DFQATT, CDR2 SNEGSKA, per germline (reference sequence). This CDR3 region has 14 residues. CDR3 residues: CSKEDRTGCSEQYF. CDR3 coding DNA: TGCAGCAAGGAGGATCGGACAGGGTGTTCCGAGCAGTACTTC.

The chain couples TRBV20-1 to TRBJ1-1; TRBD1 agrees at 7 bases. The CDR3 sequence is 13 residues long. Per germline, CDR1 DFQATT and CDR2 SNEGSKA (reference sequence). V was pared by 6 bases and J by 3 bases, with 7 bases of the junction left unmatched. CDR3 protein: CSAAQGRDTEAFF. The CDR3 DNA reads as TGCAGTGCCGCACAGGGGAGGGACACTGAAGCTTTCTTT.

This clonotype was recorded a few times. Written as DNA, the CDR3 is TGCAGCGTTGCCCCATCTAGCGGGATTTACGAGCAGTACTTC. It is translated as CSVAPSSGIYEQYF. The rearrangement links TRBV29-1 to TRBJ2-7, with 9 bases matching TRBD2. Germline-derived CDR1 and CDR2 are SQVTM and ANQGSEA. The CDR3 extends over 14 amino acids. V was pared by 4 bases and J by 4 bases, with 8 bases of the junction left unmatched.

This clonotype came up once. The genes are TRBV14 and TRBJ2-1; 9 bases match TRBD2. The V gene's germline CDR1 is SGHDN and CDR2 FVKESK. The CDR3 has 17 residues. The ends lost 5 bases at V and 0 bases at J; junction bases unmatched: 8. The CDR3 region has the DNA TGTGCCAGCAGCATGCCCCCGGGACTAGCCTCCTACAATGAGCAGTTCTTC. Translating it yields CASSMPPGLASYNEQFF.

With regard to this clonotype: A much larger clonotype is one base distant, so this may be a read error. The gene calls are TRBV28 and TRBJ2-5; D may match TRBD1 or TRBD2 (5 bases each). CDR1 is MDHEN, CDR2 SYDVKM, per germline. Trimming stripped 3 bases from V and 7 bases from J, with 15 bases between. This CDR3 spans 14 amino acids. CDR3 nucleotide sequence: TGTGCCAGCAGTTTCTTTGGCAGGGCGGGGACCCAGTACTTC. This encodes CASSFFGRAGTQYF.

This clonotype was counted a few times. A clone one base away is much larger, so this may be a read error. V gene TRBV24-1 combines with J gene TRBJ2-4, with 8 bases aligning to TRBD2. Germline values: CDR1 KGHDR, CDR2 SFDVKD. There are 17 residues in the CDR3. CDR3 loop: CATGDPLAETAKNIQYF. The CDR3 bases are TGTGCCACCGGTGATCCACTAGCGGAAACAGCCAAAAACATTCAGTACTTC.

This clonotype was detected ten times or more. This rearrangement joins TRBV20-1 to TRBJ2-3, with 10 bases lining up with TRBD2. The trim removed 2 bases at V and 4 bases at J, leaving 3 bases unmatched. The germline V gene has CDR1 DFQATT and CDR2 SNEGSKA (reference sequence). CDR3 length equals 14 residues. CDR3 protein: CSARQREGADTQYF. Here the CDR3 DNA reads TGCAGTGCTAGACAGCGGGAGGGAGCAGATACGCAGTATTTT.

This clonotype was detected a few times. The V and J genes are TRBV18 and TRBJ1-5, with 7 bases fitting TRBD1. J gave up 7 bases and V 3 bases, and 6 bases lay outside the gene matches. Germline V gene sequence: CDR1 KGHSH, CDR2 LQKENI. The CDR3 totals 14 residues. This chain's CDR3 is CASSPDRIAQPQHF. CDR3 sequence (DNA): TGTGCCAGCTCACCGGACAGGATAGCACAGCCCCAGCATTTT.